This T cell receptor (beta chain) was profiled in a study of human T cells and chemical hapten exposure. Study in general: Yields of TCR per sample differed, chiefly owing to small differences in pooled library volume.

The time point is: patch test 3, about 24 weeks after DPC sensitization. Treatment specified: therapeutic diphenylcyclopropenone sensitization with weekly scalp DPC. The library put unique molecular identifiers onto individual cDNA molecules. TCRdb reanalysed the RACE reads using MiXCR and keeps one entry per CDR3 protein. The sample consists of around 70,000 distinct CDR3 sequences, over 8.5% of them appearing once. Study-wide results and caveats: Counts of expanded TCRs at PT1 were positively correlated with patch test score.

This clonotype was counted only a few times. What it binds is not known. The sequence came from a woman between 50 and 59 years old with alopecia areata. Some clones in this sample may be carry-over from other donors' samples. The sequenced sample was whole blood, obtained in connection with sensitization to the hapten diphenylcyclopropenone (DPC).

CDR3 region: CASSFLRGRAGTDTQYF. The CDR3 DNA reads TGTGCCAGCAGTTTTTTGAGGGGGAGGGCGGGCACAGATACGCAGTATTTT. The chain recombines TRBV27 with TRBJ2-3, with D possibly being TRBD2 (7 bases). V was pared by 3 bases and J by 1 base, with 17 bases between. From germline, CDR1 is MNHEY and CDR2 SMNVEV (reference sequence). This CDR3 spans 17 amino acids.